This TCR beta chain was sequenced for a study of T cell responses to AZD1222 COVID-19 vaccine. Findings and caveats of the study: Baseline seropositivity occurred in only six or seven AZD1222 recipients. Epitopes outside B.1.351 and B.1.1.7 mutated regions reportedly drew nearly half of spike TCRs. The donor group comprised mostly white British people and more females; the analysis possibly underestimated clonal diversity.

Germline V gene lookup returns CDR1 SGHTA and CDR2 FQGNSA. The CDR3 consists of 13 residues. Trimming cost V 3 bases and J 3 bases, with 8 bases left between them. Measured with immunoSEQ multiplex PCR; TCRdb has only the in-frame clones, and not every one. The sample lists roughly 120,000 clones; roughly 85% were seen once. With regard to this clone: What it binds is not known.

The sample was peripheral blood, taken on day 0 of MenACWY control vaccination. The chain carries TRBV7-2 and TRBJ2-5; D is uncertain. The TCR originated in an adult in good health. CDR3 in DNA: TGTGCCAGCAGCTTTGGTCCGAAAGAGACCCAGTACTTC. It specifies CASSFGPKETQYF.